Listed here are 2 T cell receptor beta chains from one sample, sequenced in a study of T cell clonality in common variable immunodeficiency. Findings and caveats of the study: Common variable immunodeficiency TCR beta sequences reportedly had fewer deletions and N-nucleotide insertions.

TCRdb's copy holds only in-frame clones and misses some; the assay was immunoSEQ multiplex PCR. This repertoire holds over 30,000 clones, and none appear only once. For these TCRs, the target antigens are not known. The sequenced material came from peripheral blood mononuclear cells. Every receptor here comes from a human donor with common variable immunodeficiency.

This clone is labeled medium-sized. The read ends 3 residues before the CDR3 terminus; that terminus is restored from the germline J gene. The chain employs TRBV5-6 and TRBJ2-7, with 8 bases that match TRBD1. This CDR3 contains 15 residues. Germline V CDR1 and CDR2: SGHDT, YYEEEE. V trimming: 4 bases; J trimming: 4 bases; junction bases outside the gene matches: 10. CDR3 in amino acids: CASSDPDRELYEQYF. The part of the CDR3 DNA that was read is TGTGCCAGCAGCGACCCGGACAGGGAGCTTTACGAG. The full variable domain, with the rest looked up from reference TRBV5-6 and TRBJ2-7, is DAGVTQSPTHLIKTRGQQVTLRCSPKSGHDTVSWYQQALGQGPQFIFQYYEEEERQRGNFPDRFSGHQFPNYSSELNVNALLLGDSALYLCASSDPDRELYEQYFGPGTRLTVT.

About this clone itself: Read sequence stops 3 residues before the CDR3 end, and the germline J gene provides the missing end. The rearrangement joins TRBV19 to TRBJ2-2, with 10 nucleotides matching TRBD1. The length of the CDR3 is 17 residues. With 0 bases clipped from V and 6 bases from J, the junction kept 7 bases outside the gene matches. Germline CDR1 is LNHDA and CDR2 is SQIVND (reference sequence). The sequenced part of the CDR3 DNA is TGTGCCAGTAGTATAGAAGCGGGACAGGGGATCGCCGGGGAG. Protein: CASSIEAGQGIAGE. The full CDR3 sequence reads CASSIEAGQGIAGELFF.